This T cell receptor beta chain was observed in a study of tumor-infiltrating lymphocytes in primary liver carcinoma. Broader study findings: Paired tumor-adjacent and tumor-blood samples overlapped less than tumor region pairs did. The study used bulk unsorted samples and so did not compare CD4+ and CD8+ repertoires.

Making TCR beta cDNA involved approximately 530 ng total RNA and a constant-region primer. Amplification in three nested multiplex PCR rounds with slightly modified ARM-PCR gave rise to TCR beta libraries. Each of the first two PCR rounds ran nine to ten cycles with TRBV1-TRBV30 forward and C-beta reverse primers. TCRdb re-called the multiplex PCR reads through MiXCR, storing one row per CDR3 protein. The table has 150,000 to 200,000 distinct CDR3 sequences, about 61% seen once; the top ten hold about 7.1%. This clonotype occurred a few times. Its target is not known. Germline V gives CDR1 SGHAT, CDR2 FQDESV (reference sequence). The length of the CDR3 is 14 residues. Germline DNA was also extracted, and blood RNA derived from unsorted whole blood. There were only treatment-naive patients, all with chronic HBV infection. Approximately 4 milliliters of peripheral blood were gathered ahead of the operation.

This clonotype was sampled from a woman aged 55-69 years with primary liver carcinoma and hepatitis B virus infection. The rearrangement uses TRBV11-1 and TRBJ1-1; TRBD1 aligns across 7 bases. The sequencing sample was made of peripheral blood. The CDR3 coding sequence is TGTGTCAGTAGCCAGGGACAGAAGAACACTGAAGCTTTCTTT. It encodes CVSSQGQKNTEAFF.